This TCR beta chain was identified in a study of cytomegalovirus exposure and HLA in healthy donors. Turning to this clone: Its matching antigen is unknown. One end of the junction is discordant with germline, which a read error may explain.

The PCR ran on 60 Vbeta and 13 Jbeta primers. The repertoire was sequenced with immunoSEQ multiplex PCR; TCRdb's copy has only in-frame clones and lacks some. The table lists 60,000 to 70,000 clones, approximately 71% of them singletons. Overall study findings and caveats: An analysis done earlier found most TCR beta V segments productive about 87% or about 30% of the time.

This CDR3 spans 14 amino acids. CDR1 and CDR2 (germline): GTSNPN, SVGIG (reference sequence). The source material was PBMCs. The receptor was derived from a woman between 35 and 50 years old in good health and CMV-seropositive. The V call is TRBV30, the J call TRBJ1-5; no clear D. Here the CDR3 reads CAWTSGYSNQPQHF. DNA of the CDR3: TGTGCTTGGACCTCAGGTTATAGCAATCAGCCCCAGCATTTT.